Described below is a single T cell receptor (beta chain) sequence and its context. This clone has more than one count but fewer than ten. It lacks a known antigen. Nothing much larger sits one base from this clone, and base qualities are not available. This sample is part of a study of blood T cell repertoires in COVID-19 (dated by TCRdb to 2019 to 2021). Background for the entire study: The collaborator samples originated in the United States, Italy and Spain and spanned the acute and convalescent phases of COVID-19. The prospective study material was composed of cDNA or gDNA derived from T cells, B-cell-depleted T cells, or PBMCs. Deeply sampled blood TCRbeta repertoires from subjects exposed to, actively infected with, or recovered from COVID-19 were included in the dataset. The repertoires were released in a freely available public database meant as a resource for research on the immune response to SARS-CoV-2. The samples were drawn from two sources: the first 160 participants of the ongoing ImmuneRACE study, and 950 to 1,500 subjects contributed by 6 global collaborators. Sample metadata almost always included a de-identified subject ID, COVID-19 status, age in years and sex. Where available, HLA class I and class II types were taken from metadata supplied by the sample provider and were not determined by assay-based typing.

CDR1 LNHDA and CDR2 SQIVND were looked up in the germline V gene (reference sequence). CDR3 length: 14 amino acids, cysteine to phenylalanine. Only CDR3 DNA is held: 42 bases, read in frame from base 1. V and J are truncated by 4 bases and 4 bases respectively, leaving an intervening sequence of 11 bases. TCRbeta CDR3 regions were amplified from genomic DNA using the immunoSEQ Assay, a bias-controlled multiplex PCR. The paper's data handling went like this. Nucleated cell counts per sample were estimated from amplification of reference gene primers within the assay. To quantify the absolute abundance of each unique TCRbeta CDR3 rearrangement, sequence reads were collapsed and filtered. For each sample, productive Simpson clonality was calculated by taking the square root of Simpson's diversity index across productive rearrangements. As stored in TCRdb, this immuneACCESS dataset retains in-frame rearrangements with V and J assigned. A fraction of the clones does not appear; measured against another copy, unresolved V genes explain less than half of the discrepancy, and the remainder lacks a known reason. V and J calls plus clone size are reproduced from that table; the DNA served to infer D and trimming. The sample includes about 73,000 clones, with around 79% observed a single time. The ten largest clones capture roughly 23% of the sample.

The paper as a whole reports these results and caveats: How much clinical and demographic metadata was included differed by source and by participant, and the metadata was provided uncurated.

Each collaborating institution followed its own protocols to collect whole blood in K2EDTA tubes. For TCRbeta analysis, collaborator samples were shipped as frozen whole blood, as isolated PBMCs, or as DNA extracted from either sample type. The clonotype was recovered from a man aged 55 to 70 with acute or convalescent COVID-19. In this chain, TRBV19 is recombined with TRBJ1-5; the D region possibly corresponds to TRBD1 (5 bases align). The specimen was peripheral blood. The base sequence is TGTGCCAGTAGTAGTAGACAGCCAAATCAGCCCCAGCATTTT. Its translation reads: CASSSRQPNQPQHF.